Listed below are T cell receptor beta chains from one sample, sequenced in a study of blood T cell repertoires in COVID-19. The method was immunoSEQ multiplex PCR; TCRdb's version includes in-frame clones alone and lacks a portion of them. The data contain around 260,000 clones, about 85% of them seen just once; the ten biggest clones take up around 3.6%. The sample comprised peripheral blood. These receptor sequences come from a young man with active or convalescent COVID-19. CDR3s include the opening cysteine and the closing phenylalanine or tryptophan. D genes are given only for firm matches. Some rows mark clone size as missing; the rest say once, few, many or name a class of expanded clone.

CDR3 length | clone size | D gene | J gene | V gene | CDR3 DNA | CDR3 protein
17 | - | TRBD2 | TRBJ2-1 | TRBV13 | TGTGCCAGCAGCCCCCGGACTAGCGGGAGCTCCTACAATGAGCAGTTCTTC | CASSPRTSGSSYNEQFF
15 | - | - | TRBJ2-3 | TRBV7-3 | TGTGCCAGCAGGTCCCTCCCGGGGAGCACAGATACGCAGTATTTT | CASRSLPGSTDTQYF
14 | once | - | TRBJ2-5 | TRBV9 | TGTGCCAGCAGCGTATCAGGGGTCCGAGAGACCCAGTACTTC | CASSVSGVRETQYF
15 | - | TRBD2 | TRBJ2-1 | TRBV25-1 | TGTGCCAGCAGTGACCTAGCGGGAGGGGGGTATGAGCAGTTCTTC | CASSDLAGGGYEQFF
12 | - | - | TRBJ1-2 | TRBV6-5 | TGTGCCAGCAGGAATTCCGCCGGGGTAACCACCTTC | CASRNSAGVTTF
13 | - | - | TRBJ1-1 | TRBV19 | TGTGCCAGTAGTACAGGGTCGCACACTGAAGCTTTCTTT | CASSTGSHTEAFF
13 | - | TRBD1 | TRBJ1-1 | TRBV6-1 | TGTGCCAGCAGTGAAGACAGGGGGGCTGAAGCTTTCTTT | CASSEDRGAEAFF
15 | once | TRBD2 | TRBJ2-7 | TRBV13 | TGTGCCAGCAGCTTAGGCGGGGGGGTAGTCGACGAGCAGTACTTC | CASSLGGGVVDEQYF
16 | - | - | TRBJ2-5 | TRBV7-2 | TGTGCCAGCAGCTTAAGCGTCGCTCCGTTTCAAGAGACCCAGTACTTC | CASSLSVAPFQETQYF
13 | - | - | TRBJ1-1 | TRBV11-2 | TGTGCCAGCACCTTCAAGGGGTCAAGGGAAGCTTTCTTT | CASTFKGSREAFF
12 | - | TRBD1 | TRBJ1-2 | TRBV2 | TGTGCCAATGGGGACAGAAACTATGGCTACACCTTC | CANGDRNYGYTF
17 | - | TRBD1 | TRBJ1-6 | TRBV18 | TGTGCCAGCTCACCAACTTCGGGGGACAGATCATCTTCACCCCTCCACTTT | CASSPTSGDRSSSPLHF
15 | - | - | TRBJ2-7 | TRBV19 | TGTGCCAGTAGTCGCGGACAGTTCGCCTCCTACGAGCAGTACTTC | CASSRGQFASYEQYF
13 | - | - | TRBJ2-7 | TRBV25-1 | TGTGCCAGCTCCCGACTCCCCGCCTACGAGCAGTACTTC | CASSRLPAYEQYF
17 | - | TRBD1 | TRBJ2-3 | TRBV19 | TGTGCCAGTAGTAGGGGACAGTCCAGAGGCCGGGGAGATACGCAGTATTTT | CASSRGQSRGRGDTQYF